Here is one T cell receptor (beta chain) with its context. Its antigen is not known. Germline lookup yields CDR1 MDHEN and CDR2 SYDVKM. The CDR3 covers 15 residues. V was trimmed by 2 bases and J by 3 bases, leaving 13 bases between them. As for time point: newly diagnosed, previously untreated cHL patient sample. Researchers report purifying CD4+ T cells from thawed PBMCs by magnetic negative selection. Newly diagnosed, untreated classical Hodgkin lymphoma PBMCs provided comparison. This specimen belongs to a study of PD-1 blockade in classical Hodgkin lymphoma. General observations from the study: The study reported lower baseline TCR diversity in newly diagnosed patients than in healthy donors. Why repertoires differed is undefined; disease activity or prior therapy possibly contributed.

TCRdb's copy holds only in-frame clones and misses some; the assay was immunoSEQ multiplex PCR. The table has under 35,000 clones, around 89% seen once. Sequencing was carried out using CD4+ T cells from blood. This TCR came from a human donor with classical Hodgkin lymphoma. The chain is built from TRBV28 and TRBJ1-1, with D possibly matching TRBD1 (6 bases). The CDR3 here is CASSLAGEGDTEAFF. DNA for the CDR3: TGTGCCAGCAGTTTAGCAGGGGAGGGAGACACTGAAGCTTTCTTT.